The 17 T cell receptor beta chains presented below share a single source sample, sequenced in a study of cytomegalovirus exposure and HLA in healthy donors. Method: immunoSEQ multiplex PCR; TCRdb's copy keeps in-frame clones and lacks some. The profile shows around 250,000 clones, 90% of them singletons. The sequenced material came from PBMCs. These receptors were taken from a young woman in good health and CMV-seronegative.

This clone has only one observation. V gene TRBV11-1 combines with J gene TRBJ1-1; perhaps TRBD1 as D (5 bases). CDR3 size: 15 residues. CDR1 is SGHAT and CDR2 is FQDESV in the germline V gene (reference sequence). Trimming removed 1 base from V and 4 bases from J, with 13 bases in between. In DNA, the CDR3 is TGTGCCAGCAGCTTAGGTGAGGGGCCGCGCACTGAAGCTTTCTTT. Translating it yields CASSLGEGPRTEAFF.

V gene TRBV14 combines with J gene TRBJ1-1; no reliable D call. In germline, CDR1 is SGHDN, CDR2 FVKESK. The CDR3 has 12 amino acids. V was cut by 4 bases and J by 6 bases, with 9 bases left in between. CDR3 in DNA: TGTGCCAGCAGCCCGTTGACCGCTGAAGCTTTCTTT. Translation: CASSPLTAEAFF. The full variable domain, rest sourced from reference TRBV14 and TRBJ1-1, is EAGVTQFPSHSVIEKGQTVTLRCDPISGHDNLYWYRRVMGKEIKFLLHFVKESKQDESGMPNNRFLAERTGGTYSTLKVQPAELEDSGVYFCASSPLTAEAFFGQGTRLTVV.

This sequence joins TRBV7-8 and TRBJ2-1; 8 positions agree with TRBD2. V lost 2 bases, J lost 7 bases, and 13 bases stayed unmatched. The CDR3 is 17 amino acids. In germline, CDR1 is SGHVS, CDR2 FQNEAQ. The CDR3 is CASSLRLVAGGQNEQFF. CDR3 sequence (DNA): TGTGCCAGCAGCTTACGACTAGTCGCGGGAGGTCAAAATGAGCAGTTCTTC. Based on the CDR3 plus reference TRBV7-8 and TRBJ2-1, the full variable domain is GAGVSQSPRYKVAKRGQDVALRCDPISGHVSLFWYQQALGQGPEFLTYFQNEAQLDKSGLPSDRFFAERPEGSVSTLKIQRTQQEDSAVYLCASSLRLVAGGQNEQFFGPGTRLTVL.

The V gene is TRBV9, the J gene TRBJ2-7; 8 positions match TRBD2. Germline V gene data show CDR1 as SGDLS and CDR2 as YYNGEE. V shed 1 base and J 5 bases; nucleotides not matched to a gene: 8. The CDR3 contains 15 residues. The CDR3 region is CASSVRSGGRDEQYF. CDR3 DNA sequence: TGTGCCAGCAGCGTAAGGTCGGGAGGGAGGGACGAGCAGTACTTC.

This rearrangement joins TRBV7-9 to TRBJ1-4; TRBD1 might be the D (5 bases). Germline-derived CDR1 and CDR2 are SEHNR and FQNEAQ (reference sequence). The CDR3 loop spans 19 amino acids. Trimming shortened V by 5 bases and J by 2 bases, and 24 bases separated the two germline ends. CDR3 region: CASSPRTGGVSGTNEKLFF. Written as DNA, the CDR3 is TGTGCCAGCAGCCCCCGCACGGGGGGTGTTTCAGGCACTAATGAAAAACTGTTTTTT. Full variable domain (remainder filled in from reference TRBV7-9 and TRBJ1-4): DTGVSQNPRHKITKRGQNVTFRCDPISEHNRLYWYRQTLGQGPEFLTYFQNEAQLEKSRLLSDRFSAERPKGSFSTLEIQRTEQGDSAMYLCASSPRTGGVSGTNEKLFFGSGTQLSVL.

The chain carries TRBV10-2 and TRBJ2-7; D not certain. The CDR3 is 14 residues long. Between the trimmed V and J ends, which lost 3 bases and 2 bases, there was a span of 11 bases. The germline gives CDR1 WSHSY, CDR2 SAAADI. CDR3 loop: CASSEGLDPYEQYF. As DNA, the CDR3 is TGCGCCAGCAGTGAAGGGTTGGACCCCTACGAGCAGTACTTC.

The genes are TRBV4-1 and TRBJ2-7; 10 nucleotides match TRBD2. CDR1 and CDR2 from the germline V gene are MGHRA and YSYEKL. CDR3 length equals 16 residues. The junction had 3 bases not matched to a gene; V was cut back by 1 base and J by 0 bases. This CDR3 is CASSQVWTSGSYEQYF. The CDR3 DNA is TGCGCCAGCAGCCAAGTTTGGACTAGCGGCTCCTACGAGCAGTACTTC.

This chain connects TRBV29-1 to TRBJ2-1; TRBD2 agrees at 10 bases. Unmatched junction bases numbered 8, after V lost 1 base and J lost 2 bases. There are 17 residues in the CDR3. In germline, CDR1 is SQVTM, CDR2 ANQGSEA. The CDR3 region has the DNA TGCAGCGTTGAAGGGTCTCTAGCGGGAGTAGCCTACAATGAGCAGTTCTTC. Translated: CSVEGSLAGVAYNEQFF.

J is TRBJ1-5 and V is TRBV28; D uncertain. There are 11 residues in the CDR3. The germline CDR1 and CDR2 sequences are MDHEN and SYDVKM. Trimming took 6 bases from V and 5 from J, leaving 5 bases between them. DNA of the CDR3: TGTGCCAGCAGCTTGGATCAGCCCCAGCATTTT. Amino acid sequence: CASSLDQPQHF.

In DNA form, the CDR3 reads TGTGCCAGCAGCTTGTTAGGGGACACTGAAGCTTTCTTT. As protein: CASSLLGDTEAFF. The chain carries TRBV11-3 and TRBJ1-1; perhaps TRBD1 as D (5 bases). Trimming took 3 bases from V and 3 from J, leaving 8 bases between them. CDR3 length equals 13 residues. CDR1 and CDR2 from the germline V gene are SGHNT and YENEEA. The whole variable domain, filled in from reference TRBV11-3 and TRBJ1-1, reads EAGVVQSPRYKIIEKKQPVAFWCNPISGHNTLYWYLQNLGQGPELLIRYENEEAVDDSQLPKDRFSAERLKGVDSTLKIQPAELGDSAVYLCASSLLGDTEAFFGQGTRLTVV.

This sequence joins TRBV4-2 and TRBJ2-3; maybe TRBD2 (6 bases). This CDR3 is built from 18 residues. Germline V gene data show CDR1 as LGHNA and CDR2 as YNFKEQ. V gave up 1 base and J gave up 0 bases, with 17 bases separating them. The CDR3 loop is CASSQVPRSGASTDTQYF. The CDR3 bases are TGTGCCAGCAGCCAAGTCCCCCGTAGCGGAGCTAGCACAGATACGCAGTATTTT.

The chain carries TRBV27 and TRBJ1-5, with no clear D. CDR3 length equals 13 residues. Trimming removed 0 bases at V and 4 bases at J, with 4 bases between. CDR1 and CDR2 (germline): MNHEY, SMNVEV (reference sequence). CDR3 bases: TGTGCCAGCAGTTTATCTAATAATCAGCCCCAGCATTTT. This codes for CASSLSNNQPQHF.

The V gene is TRBV9, the J gene TRBJ2-7; TRBD1 matches 9 bases. Looked up from germline, CDR1 is SGDLS and CDR2 is YYNGEE. V lost 3 bases to trimming and J lost 6 bases; unmatched junction nucleotides: 4. CDR3 size: 13 residues. DNA of the CDR3: TGTGCCAGCAGCGGGGGACAGGGCGGCGAGCAGTACTTC. This gives the protein CASSGGQGGEQYF. Supplemented by reference TRBV9 and TRBJ2-7, the full variable domain reads DSGVTQTPKHLITATGQRVTLRCSPRSGDLSVYWYQQSLDQGLQFLIQYYNGEERAKGNILERFSAQQFPDLHSELNLSSLELGDSALYFCASSGGQGGEQYFGPGTRLTVT.

V is TRBV27 and J is TRBJ2-7; TRBD1 aligns across 7 bases. Trimming removed 2 bases from V and 6 bases from J; junction bases left unmatched: 7. The length of the CDR3 is 14 residues. Germline V gives CDR1 MNHEY, CDR2 SMNVEV (reference sequence). The CDR3 DNA sequence: TGTGCCAGCAGTTTAGGTACAGGGGTAAGCGAGCAGTACTTC. Protein sequence: CASSLGTGVSEQYF.

The V gene is TRBV6-6, the J gene TRBJ2-1, with D uncertain. The germline CDR1 and CDR2 sequences are MNHNY and SVGAGI (reference sequence). With 0 bases removed from V and 10 bases from J, the gap between germline ends came to 10 bases. The CDR3 consists of 13 residues. This CDR3 is CASSYSIPSEQFF. DNA of the CDR3: TGTGCCAGCAGTTACTCGATTCCCAGCGAGCAGTTCTTC.

The chain has TRBV4-1 and TRBJ2-5, with D unclear. Trimming removed 2 bases from V and 8 bases from J, with 12 bases in between. The CDR3 consists of 13 residues. CDR1 is MGHRA and CDR2 is YSYEKL in the germline V gene. The CDR3 here is CASSQLDPKTQYF. DNA for the CDR3: TGCGCCAGCAGCCAACTGGACCCCAAAACCCAGTACTTC.

The CDR3 region has the DNA TGTGCCAGCAGCTTAGCCTTGACAGGGCCCCATGAGCAGTTCTTC. Translation: CASSLALTGPHEQFF. The V gene is TRBV7-2, the J gene TRBJ2-1, with 7 positions matching TRBD1. The CDR3 covers 15 residues. The ends lost 0 bases at V and 8 bases at J; junction bases unmatched: 7. Germline loops: CDR1 SGHTA, CDR2 FQGNSA.